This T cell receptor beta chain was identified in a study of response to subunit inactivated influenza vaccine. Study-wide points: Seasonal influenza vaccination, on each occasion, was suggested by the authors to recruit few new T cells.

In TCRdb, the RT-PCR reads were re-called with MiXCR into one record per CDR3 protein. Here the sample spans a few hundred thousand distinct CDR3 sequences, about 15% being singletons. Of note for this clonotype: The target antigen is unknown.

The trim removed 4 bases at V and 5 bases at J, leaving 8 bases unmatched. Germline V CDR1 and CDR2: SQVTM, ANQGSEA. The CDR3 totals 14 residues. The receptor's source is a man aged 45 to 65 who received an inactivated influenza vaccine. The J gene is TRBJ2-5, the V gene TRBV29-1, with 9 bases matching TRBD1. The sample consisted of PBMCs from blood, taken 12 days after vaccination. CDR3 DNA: TGCAGCGTTGGCGGGACAGGGTTTCGGGAGACCCAGTACTTC. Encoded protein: CSVGGTGFRETQYF. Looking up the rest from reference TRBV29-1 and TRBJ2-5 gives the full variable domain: SAVISQKPSRDICQRGTSLTIQCQVDSQVTMMFWYRQQPGQSLTLIATANQGSEATYESGFVIDKFPISRPNLTFSTLTVSNMSPEDSSIYLCSVGGTGFRETQYFGPGTRLLVL.